This TCR beta chain is from a study of T cell responses to AZD1222 COVID-19 vaccine. The germline CDR1 and CDR2 sequences are MRHNA and SNTAGT. After removal of 6 bases from V and 3 bases from J, the junction contained 5 bases not matched to a gene. The CDR3 consists of 14 residues. Study-level findings and limits: Only a handful of people who got AZD1222 tested seropositive at baseline. Close to half of spike-specific TCRs reportedly recognize unmutated variant regions. Receipt of two AZD1222 doses was followed by a rise in Spike-specific TCR breadth and depth.

About this clone itself: Its specificity is not known.

The repertoire was sequenced with immunoSEQ multiplex PCR; TCRdb's copy has only in-frame clones and lacks some. Of 90,000 to 150,000 clones in the sample, 80% to 95% were seen once. Timing groups of about 4 and about 12 weeks for second doses were pooled. The sequence was obtained from an adult who received the AZD1222 COVID-19 vaccine. V usage is TRBV6-4 and J usage is TRBJ2-7, with TRBD1 matching over 10 bases. The starting material was peripheral blood, obtained 28 days after the second AZD1222 dose. CDR3 loop: CASSGTGAVYEQYF. The CDR3 DNA follows: TGTGCCAGCAGCGGGACAGGGGCAGTCTACGAGCAGTACTTC.